The sequence of this T cell receptor beta chain was determined in a study of T-cell reconstitution after alpha-beta-depleted transplantation in children. Study results and limitations: Reported findings indicate that, about two months after transplant, alpha-beta T cells came from several hundred expanded clones, which were derived from non-depleted graft cells. In some patients, recipient T cells and intrathymic progenitors surviving conditioning explained high day-60 diversity. One year after transplant, T-cell counts and diversity came mostly from newly produced T cells.

This clonotype occurred many times. Antigen unknown. A TCRbeta library incorporating unique molecular identifiers was prepared. TCRdb fed the PCR reads into MiXCR, producing one record per CDR3 protein. The sample contains about 460,000 distinct CDR3 sequences, about 10% of which appear only once. Germline values: CDR1 SGHTA, CDR2 FQGNSA. This CDR3 comprises 15 residues. Trimming took 1 base from V and 7 from J; bases not matched to a gene: 6. The specimen was PBMCs, collected before TCRalphabeta/CD19-depleted stem cell transplant. This receptor was obtained from a child under 10 years old with inherited bone marrow failure, due to receive a stem cell transplant. The chain combines TRBV7-2 with TRBJ2-7; 11 positions agree with TRBD2. As DNA, the CDR3 is TGTGCCAGCAGCTTAGTTCCCCTAGCGGGAGGTGAGCAGTACTTC. Translating it yields CASSLVPLAGGEQYF.